What follows describes a single T cell receptor beta chain. This sample is part of a study of blood T cell repertoires in COVID-19. Germline loops: CDR1 KGHSH, CDR2 LQKENI. The ends were cut back, 3 bases at V and 3 bases at J, with 15 bases in the middle. This CDR3 spans 15 amino acids. Generated by immunoSEQ multiplex PCR, the TCRdb table keeps only in-frame clones and is missing some. The data hold about 280,000 clones, with roughly 90% observed a single time. This sequence was found in a man younger than 35 with active or convalescent COVID-19. This chain uses TRBV18 with TRBJ2-7; D perhaps matches TRBD1 (6 bases). Sequencing input: peripheral blood. CDR3 amino acids: CASSPATGEDYEQYF. The CDR3 nucleotides are TGTGCCAGCTCACCGGCGACAGGAGAAGACTACGAGCAGTACTTC.